What follows are 24 T cell receptor beta chains derived from one specimen sequenced in a study of T cells and copy number aberrations in small-cell lung cancer. Produced via immunoSEQ multiplex PCR; TCRdb's table is partial and in-frame only. The table records over 2,000 clones, more than 75% of them present only once. Sequences were obtained from tumor tissue. These receptors all come from a man aged 55 to 69 with small cell lung cancer.

This clone has a handful of counts. The chain carries TRBV9 and TRBJ2-2, with 10 positions matching TRBD2. This CDR3 has 21 amino acids. Trimming took 1 base from V and 3 from J; bases not matched to a gene: 18. The V gene's germline CDR1 is SGDLS and CDR2 YYNGEE. The DNA of the CDR3 is TGTGCCAGCAGCGTATCTAGTGGGCTAGCGGGGGACACATCGTACACCGGGGAGCTGTTTTTT. Residues: CASSVSSGLAGDTSYTGELFF.

In its sample, this clone ranks as large. Other DNA sequences of this sample code for an identical CDR3. The chain has TRBV11-3 and TRBJ2-7; D not certain. The CDR3 loop spans 14 amino acids. Germline V lookup: CDR1 SGHNT, CDR2 YENEEA. The ends were cut back, 9 bases at V and 0 bases at J, with 15 bases in the middle. Here the CDR3 reads CASLPTPNSYEQYF. The CDR3 DNA sequence: TGTGCCAGTCTACCCACGCCAAACTCCTACGAGCAGTACTTC.

For the CDR3, the DNA is TGTGCCAGTACCACGCGGCAGAGCTCCTATAATTCACCCCTCCACTTT. It codes for CASTTRQSSYNSPLHF. The rearrangement joins TRBV19 to TRBJ1-6, with unresolved D. V lost 7 bases and J lost 0, with 13 bases in between. CDR3 size: 16 residues. The germline gives CDR1 LNHDA, CDR2 SQIVND (reference sequence).

In its sample, this clone was seen once. The V gene is TRBV5-5, the J gene TRBJ1-5; 9 bases are shared with TRBD1. The germline V gene has CDR1 SGHKS and CDR2 YYEKEE (reference sequence). The ends lost 4 bases at V and 5 bases at J; junction bases unmatched: 10. The CDR3 sequence is 16 residues long. CDR3 DNA sequence: TGTGCCAGCAGCCGCAACGGACAGGGGTGGGATCAGCCCCAGCATTTT. Protein: CASSRNGQGWDQPQHF. The full variable domain, its missing parts supplied by reference TRBV5-5 and TRBJ1-5, is DAGVTQSPTHLIKTRGQQVTLRCSPISGHKSVSWYQQVLGQGPQFIFQYYEKEERGRGNFPDRFSARQFPNYSSELNVNALLLGDSALYLCASSRNGQGWDQPQHFGDGTRLSIL.

CDR3 DNA sequence: TGTGCCAGCAGTTTTGAAGCGGGAGGTGTTGAGACCCAGTACTTC. Translation: CASSFEAGGVETQYF. The rearrangement links TRBV27 to TRBJ2-5, with 9 positions matching TRBD2. Per the germline V gene, CDR1 is MNHEY and CDR2 is SMNVEV (reference sequence). The CDR3 spans 15 residues. V lost 3 bases to trimming and J lost 5 bases; unmatched junction nucleotides: 7.

The chain couples TRBV5-6 to TRBJ2-7, with no clear D. The CDR3 runs to 15 residues. V dropped 1 base and J dropped 0 bases, with 11 bases sitting between them. Germline V CDR1 and CDR2: SGHDT, YYEEEE. The CDR3 protein is CASSLSPTTSYEQYF. The CDR3 nucleotides read TGTGCCAGCAGCTTGTCACCTACGACCTCCTACGAGCAGTACTTC.

V gene TRBV4-2 combines with J gene TRBJ2-5; TRBD2 matches at 8 bases. V lost 5 bases and J lost 5; bases outside the gene matches: 7. This CDR3 is 14 amino acids long. CDR1 is LGHNA, CDR2 YNFKEQ, per germline. In DNA, the CDR3 is TGTGCCAGCAGCTCCCGTAGCGGGGATGAGACCCAGTACTTC. The encoded protein is CASSSRSGDETQYF.

The rearrangement links TRBV6-5 to TRBJ1-2; D unclear. The CDR3 covers 14 residues. V was cut by 4 bases and J by 1 base, with 10 bases left in between. Germline values: CDR1 MNHEY, CDR2 SVGAGI. CDR3 sequence: CASSSLDRNYGYTF. CDR3 coding DNA: TGTGCCAGCAGTTCCCTGGACCGTAACTATGGCTACACCTTC.

The chain uses TRBV7-6 and TRBJ2-5; 13 bases fit TRBD2. The CDR3 extends over 19 amino acids. V lost 5 bases and J lost 5; bases outside the gene matches: 17. In germline, CDR1 is SGHVS, CDR2 FNYEAQ. The CDR3 sequence is CASSPITPWTSGGGETQYF. The CDR3 DNA reads TGTGCCAGCAGCCCCATAACCCCATGGACTAGCGGGGGCGGGGAGACCCAGTACTTC.

This clone is a singleton in its sample. This sequence joins TRBV6-1 and TRBJ1-2, with a tentative D call TRBD1 (6 bases). Trimming cost V 7 bases and J 3 bases, with 15 bases left between them. The CDR3 consists of 14 residues. The germline V gene has CDR1 MNHNS and CDR2 SASEGT. Written as DNA, the CDR3 is TGTGCCAGCACCAAAGACAGGTCCGACTATGGCTACACCTTC. Translating it yields CASTKDRSDYGYTF.

This chain links TRBV5-1 with TRBJ2-2, with D perhaps matching TRBD1 (5 bases). Trimming removed 4 bases from V and 6 bases from J, with 13 bases in between. The CDR3 has 14 residues. Germline V gene data show CDR1 as SGHRS and CDR2 as YFSETQ. Written as DNA, the CDR3 is TGCGCCAGCAGCATCACAGGAATGGCCGGGGAGCTGTTTTTT. It yields the protein CASSITGMAGELFF.

The chain recombines TRBV4-2 with TRBJ2-3; 10 bases agree with TRBD1. Germline V gene lookup returns CDR1 LGHNA and CDR2 YNFKEQ. Trimming removed 1 base from V and 2 bases from J; junction bases left unmatched: 9. The CDR3 is made up of 18 amino acids. CDR3 sequence: CASSQGRPGTGVTDTQYF. CDR3 DNA sequence: TGTGCCAGCAGCCAAGGGAGGCCCGGGACAGGGGTCACAGATACGCAGTATTTT.

CDR3 sequence: CASSRTFREYDTQYF. The CDR3 DNA follows: TGTGCCAGCAGCAGGACTTTTCGTGAGTACGATACGCAGTATTTT. The chain links TRBV7-9 to TRBJ2-3, with D maybe TRBD2 (5 bases). The length of the CDR3 is 15 residues. The V end was cut by 5 bases, the J end by 6 bases, with 18 bases between. Germline CDR1 reads SEHNR; CDR2 reads FQNEAQ (reference sequence).

This chain uses TRBV10-1 with TRBJ2-6, with D perhaps TRBD1 (6 bases). This CDR3 comprises 15 residues. Trimming cost V 0 bases and J 9 bases, with 12 bases left between them. CDR1 is WNHNN, CDR2 SYGVQD, per germline (reference sequence). The CDR3 protein is CASSESARGINVLTF. As DNA, the CDR3 is TGCGCCAGCAGTGAGTCCGCCAGGGGAATCAACGTCCTGACTTTC.

The chain joins TRBV28 to TRBJ2-1; possibly TRBD1 for D (5 bases). Trimming took off 1 base at V and 0 bases at J, with 10 bases between the two ends. The CDR3 contains 16 residues. CDR1 and CDR2 from the germline V gene are MDHEN and SYDVKM. The CDR3 protein is CASSLLAGSSYNEQFF. The CDR3, as DNA: TGTGCCAGCAGTTTATTAGCAGGGTCCTCCTACAATGAGCAGTTCTTC.

The table lists this clone with a count of one. V gene TRBV5-6 combines with J gene TRBJ1-1, with D maybe TRBD1 (6 bases). The germline CDR1 and CDR2 sequences are SGHDT and YYEEEE. This CDR3 has 14 amino acids. V lost 8 bases and J lost 5, with 19 bases in between. The DNA of the CDR3 is TGTGCCAGTGACACTGGAGGGGGTTTGACTGAAGCTTTCTTT. Translation gives CASDTGGGLTEAFF.

The chain links TRBV9 to TRBJ2-7; tentatively, D is TRBD1 (6 bases). Germline loops: CDR1 SGDLS, CDR2 YYNGEE. The V end was cut by 0 bases, the J end by 4 bases, with 11 bases between. The CDR3 loop spans 14 amino acids. The CDR3 region is CASSVAGQGYEQYF. The CDR3, as DNA: TGTGCCAGCAGCGTAGCTGGGCAGGGGTACGAGCAGTACTTC. Complete variable domain (other parts from reference TRBV9 and TRBJ2-7): DSGVTQTPKHLITATGQRVTLRCSPRSGDLSVYWYQQSLDQGLQFLIQYYNGEERAKGNILERFSAQQFPDLHSELNLSSLELGDSALYFCASSVAGQGYEQYFGPGTRLTVT.

The count of this clone is one. An end of the junction does not agree with germline; a read error may underlie this. V usage is TRBV4-1 and J usage is TRBJ2-1; tentative D call: TRBD1 (6 bases). Germline CDR1 is MGHRA and CDR2 is YSYEKL. The CDR3 contains 11 residues. The chain's CDR3 is CASNQTGEQFF. CDR3 nucleotides: TGCGCCAGCAACCAAACAGGGGAGCAGTTCTTC.

The chain has TRBV4-2 and TRBJ2-7; 12 nucleotides line up with TRBD2. Trimming removed 3 bases from V and 0 bases from J; junction bases left unmatched: 6. The CDR3 is 17 amino acids. Germline loops: CDR1 LGHNA, CDR2 YNFKEQ. The CDR3 is CASSQDPSGGVSYEQYF. The DNA of the CDR3 is TGTGCCAGCAGCCAGGATCCTAGCGGGGGGGTCTCCTACGAGCAGTACTTC.

This chain joins TRBV5-1 and TRBJ2-2, with 9 bases matching TRBD2. From germline, CDR1 is SGHRS and CDR2 YFSETQ. The CDR3 consists of 15 residues. V lost 4 bases, J lost 5 bases, and 6 bases stayed unmatched. CDR3 region: CASSGGTSFTGELFF. The CDR3, as DNA: TGCGCCAGCAGCGGCGGGACTAGCTTTACCGGGGAGCTGTTTTTT.

This chain uses TRBV7-3 with TRBJ1-1; D possibly corresponds to TRBD1 (6 bases). Germline loops: CDR1 SGHTA, CDR2 FQGTGA. The CDR3 runs to 13 residues. Trimming pared 1 base from V and 3 bases from J, leaving 6 bases between. In DNA, the CDR3 is TGTGCCAGCAGCTTAAACAGGGACACTGAAGCTTTCTTT. Its protein is CASSLNRDTEAFF.

The genes are TRBV30 and TRBJ1-1, with D possibly matching TRBD1 (6 bases). Trimming took off 0 bases at V and 1 base at J, with 9 bases between the two ends. From germline, CDR1 is GTSNPN and CDR2 SVGIG (reference sequence). The CDR3 contains 14 residues. Written as DNA, the CDR3 is TGTGCCTGGAGTGTAGGGGGAACGAACACTGAAGCTTTCTTT. Its translation is CAWSVGGTNTEAFF.

The chain links TRBV6-5 to TRBJ1-2; 11 positions match TRBD1. There are 15 residues in the CDR3. V shed 7 bases and J 8 bases; nucleotides not matched to a gene: 12. Per germline, CDR1 MNHEY and CDR2 SVGAGI. The CDR3 nucleotides read TGTGCCAGCACCTTAATAGGGGACAGGGGGGAGGGCTACACCTTC. This gives the protein CASTLIGDRGEGYTF.

This chain links TRBV7-9 with TRBJ1-1; D not certain. Per germline, CDR1 SEHNR and CDR2 FQNEAQ (reference sequence). V lost 5 bases and J lost 3, with 7 bases in between. CDR3 length: 12 residues. DNA of the CDR3: TGTGCCAGCAGCCCCCACCACACTGAAGCTTTCTTT. This sequence encodes CASSPHHTEAFF. Drawing the rest from reference TRBV7-9 and TRBJ1-1, the complete variable domain is DTGVSQNPRHKITKRGQNVTFRCDPISEHNRLYWYRQTLGQGPEFLTYFQNEAQLEKSRLLSDRFSAERPKGSFSTLEIQRTEQGDSAMYLCASSPHHTEAFFGQGTRLTVV.